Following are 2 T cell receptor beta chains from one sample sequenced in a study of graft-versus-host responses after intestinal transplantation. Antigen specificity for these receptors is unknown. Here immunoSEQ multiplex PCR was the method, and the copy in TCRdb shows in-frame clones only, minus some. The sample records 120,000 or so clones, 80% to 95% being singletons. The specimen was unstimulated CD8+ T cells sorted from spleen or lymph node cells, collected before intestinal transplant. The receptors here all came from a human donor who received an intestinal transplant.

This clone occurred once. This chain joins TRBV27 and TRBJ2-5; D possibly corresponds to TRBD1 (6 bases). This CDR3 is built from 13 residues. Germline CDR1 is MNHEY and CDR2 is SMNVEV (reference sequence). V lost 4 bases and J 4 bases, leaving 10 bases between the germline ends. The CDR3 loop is CASSSWGLETQYF. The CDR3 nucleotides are TGTGCCAGCAGTTCGTGGGGGCTAGAGACCCAGTACTTC.

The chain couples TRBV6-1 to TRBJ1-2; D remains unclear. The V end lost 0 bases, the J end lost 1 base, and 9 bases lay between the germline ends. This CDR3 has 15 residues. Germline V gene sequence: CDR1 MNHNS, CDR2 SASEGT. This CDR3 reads CASSEARRHNYGYTF. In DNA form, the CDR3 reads TGTGCCAGCAGTGAAGCGCGTAGACATAACTATGGCTACACCTTC.